This T cell receptor (beta chain) originates from a study of cytomegalovirus exposure and HLA in healthy donors. The PCR contained 60 Vbeta and 13 Jbeta primers. Assay: immunoSEQ multiplex PCR; the TCRdb copy retains only in-frame clones and omits some. The sample holds under 55,000 clones, approximately 70% seen once. CDR3 length: 14 amino acids. V lost 3 bases and J lost 5, with 10 bases in between. CDR1 and CDR2 (germline): SGHTA, FQGNSA. The rearrangement links TRBV7-2 to TRBJ2-2; perhaps TRBD2 as D (6 bases). The sample comprised PBMCs. This receptor was obtained from a man younger than 35 in good health and CMV-seronegative. The CDR3 nucleotides are TGTGCCAGCAGCTTGGTAGCGGCTACCGGGGAGCTGTTTTTT. The encoded protein is CASSLVAATGELFF. Based on the CDR3 plus reference TRBV7-2 and TRBJ2-2, the full variable domain is GAGVSQSPSNKVTEKGKDVELRCDPISGHTALYWYRQSLGQGLEFLIYFQGNSAPDKSGLPSDRFSAERTGGSVSTLTIQRTQQEDSAVYLCASSLVAATGELFFGEGSRLTVL.